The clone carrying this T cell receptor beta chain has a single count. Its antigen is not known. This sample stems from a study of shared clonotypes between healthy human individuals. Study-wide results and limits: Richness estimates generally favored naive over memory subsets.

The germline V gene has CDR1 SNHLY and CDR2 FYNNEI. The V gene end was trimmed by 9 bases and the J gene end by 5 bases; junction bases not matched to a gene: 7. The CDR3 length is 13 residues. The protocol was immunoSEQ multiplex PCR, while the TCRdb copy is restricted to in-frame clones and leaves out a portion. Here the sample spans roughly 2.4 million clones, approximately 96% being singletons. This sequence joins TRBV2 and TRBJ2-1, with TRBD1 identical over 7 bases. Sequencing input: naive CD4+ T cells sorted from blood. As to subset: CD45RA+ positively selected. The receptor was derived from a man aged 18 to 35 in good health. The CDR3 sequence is CARSQGRNNEQFF. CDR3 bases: TGTGCCAGATCACAGGGGCGAAACAATGAGCAGTTCTTC.